This T cell receptor beta chain was captured by sequencing in a study of T-cell memory formation after mild COVID-19. The study, taken as a whole, reports: Clones from the second wave (peaking day 37) had unconfirmed SARS-CoV-2 specificity. Memory cells collected pre-infection included some clones that later responded, suggesting cross-reactive memory joined. CD4+ contracting clones were mainly CM and EM; CD8+ ones, EMRA.

In regard to this clonotype: What it recognizes is unknown.

Libraries for TCRalpha and TCRbeta carried sample barcodes and unique molecular identifiers via 5'RACE. TCRdb re-called the 5' RACE reads through MiXCR, storing one row per CDR3 protein. The table shows about 430,000 distinct CDR3 sequences, with less than 25% occurring only once. Sample: PBMCs or a T cell subset sorted from them (not recorded which). The sequence came from an adult woman who had mild COVID-19 (a few samples of this study predate the infection). Cell type and time point are not known.

CDR3 region: CASSPPEGYEQYF. In DNA, the CDR3 is TGTGCCAGCAGCCCTCCGGAGGGCTACGAGCAGTACTTC. The chain combines TRBV28 with TRBJ2-7, with a possible D match to TRBD2 (6 bases). Trimming took off 6 bases at V and 3 bases at J, with 12 bases between the two ends. Per germline, CDR1 MDHEN and CDR2 SYDVKM. The CDR3 is made up of 13 amino acids. The variable domain in full, with the rest retrieved from reference TRBV28 and TRBJ2-7, is DVKVTQSSRYLVKRTGEKVFLECVQDMDHENMFWYRQDPGLGLRLIYFSYDVKMKEKGDIPEGYSVSREKKERFSLILESASTNQTSMYLCASSPPEGYEQYFGPGTRLTVT.